This TCR beta chain appears in the sequencing data of a study of CD8 T cells in ankylosing spondylitis. TCRdb re-called the 5' RACE reads through MiXCR, storing one row per CDR3 protein. The table has 200,000 to 250,000 distinct CDR3 sequences, roughly 32% seen once. Germline V lookup: CDR1 SQVTM, CDR2 ANQGSEA. V lost 6 bases to trimming and J lost 4 bases; unmatched junction nucleotides: 9. CDR3 length: 17 residues. The V gene is TRBV29-1, the J gene TRBJ2-1, with 16 nucleotides matching TRBD2. The sequencing input was blood, either unsorted or a sorted T cell fraction (not recorded which). The source of this sequence is a male donor with ankylosing spondylitis or in good health (not recorded which). CDR3 DNA sequence: TGCAGCGTCCTCGGGACTAGCGGGGGGGCCGGGTACAATGAGCAGTTCTTC. Amino acid sequence: CSVLGTSGGAGYNEQFF.